The 6 T cell receptor beta chains below were found in one sample sequenced in a study of tumor-infiltrating lymphocytes in primary liver carcinoma. Total RNA (roughly 550 ng) served as template for TCR beta cDNA synthesis primed by a constant-region primer. Generation of the TCR beta libraries relied on three nested multiplex PCR rounds using slightly modified ARM-PCR. Both of the initial two PCR rounds ran for around 9 cycles and employed TRBV1-TRBV30 forward primers alongside a C-beta reverse primer. Each CDR3 protein is one row after TCRdb ran MiXCR on the multiplex PCR reads. The sample shows fewer than 250,000 distinct CDR3 sequences, less than 70% of them seen only once. In addition to blood RNA drawn from unsorted whole blood, germline DNA was extracted. Specimen: peripheral blood. These TCRs come from a woman aged 60-70 years with primary liver carcinoma and hepatitis B virus infection.

About this clonotype: The junction shows a germline mismatch at one end, possibly a read error. J is TRBJ2-1 and V is TRBV11-1; D is perhaps TRBD1 (6 bases). Looked up from germline, CDR1 is SGHAT and CDR2 is FQDESV (reference sequence). CDR3 length: 13 amino acids. The CDR3 spells CASSRGGANDQCF. The CDR3 DNA is TGTGCCAGCAGCCGAGGGGGTGCGAATGACCAGTGCTTC.

This sequence joins TRBV11-3 and TRBJ1-5, with D perhaps matching TRBD1 (5 bases). V dropped 0 bases and J dropped 6 bases, with 12 bases sitting between them. Germline V lookup: CDR1 SGHNT, CDR2 YENEEA. The CDR3 runs to 15 residues. This CDR3 is CASSLDLGVTQPQHF. The CDR3 nucleotides read TGTGCCAGCAGCTTAGATCTGGGGGTGACTCAGCCCCAGCATTTT.

As concerns this clonotype: At one end the junction does not follow the germline gene, possibly because of a read error. This chain uses TRBV13 with TRBJ2-2; possible D gene TRBD2, 5 bases. The length of the CDR3 is 15 residues. Germline V lookup: CDR1 PRHDT, CDR2 FYEKMQ (reference sequence). The CDR3 DNA follows: TGTGCCAGCAGCGGGTCCCTAACGAACACCGGGGAGCAGTTCTTT. It yields the protein CASSGSLTNTGEQFF.

Remarks on this clonotype: Its ends do not fully match the called genes, so a read error is possible. The chain is built from TRBV11-2 and TRBJ1-1, with 10 bases that match TRBD1. The length of the CDR3 is 17 residues. Germline CDR1 SGHAT, CDR2 FQNNGV. The CDR3 protein is CASSLRQGAILNTEALF. The CDR3 coding sequence is TGTGCCAGTAGCTTGCGACAGGGGGCGATCCTGAACACTGAAGCTCTCTTT.

A word on this clonotype: A much larger clone is a single base away; this may be a read error. J is TRBJ2-1 and V is TRBV6-1; the D gene could be TRBD1 or TRBD2 (5 bases each). Germline CDR1 MNHNS, CDR2 SASEGT. This CDR3 contains 15 residues. This CDR3 is CASGESRAGKAEQFF. The CDR3 DNA reads as TGTGCCAGCGGTGAATCGAGGGCAGGGAAGGCTGAGCAGTTCTTC.

This chain joins TRBV11-2 and TRBJ2-7, with 9 bases matching TRBD1. From germline, CDR1 is SGHAT and CDR2 FQNNGV. With 3 bases clipped from V and 13 bases from J, the junction kept 16 bases outside the gene matches. This CDR3 comprises 15 residues. The DNA of the CDR3 is TGTGCCAGCAGCTTTGGCCATGGACAGGGGAACGGGCAATACTTC. This sequence encodes CASSFGHGQGNGQYF.